This TCR beta chain derives from a study of T cell clonotyping in hematopoietic cell transplantation. In this sample, this clone turned up once. Some clones are missing from TCRdb's copy, which holds only in-frame ones; the method was immunoSEQ multiplex PCR. The sample contains 70,000 or so clones, approximately 94% of which appear only once. V gave up 7 bases and J gave up 1 base, with 6 bases separating them. The CDR3 loop spans 11 amino acids. Germline V gene data show CDR1 as DFQATT and CDR2 as SNEGSKA (reference sequence). This clonotype was sampled from a man in his forties or fifties in good health. Some clones in this sample may be carry-over from other donors' samples. The sequenced sample was peripheral blood mononuclear cells. This rearrangement joins TRBV20-1 to TRBJ2-3; D might be TRBD1 or TRBD2, each matching 5 bases. In DNA form, the CDR3 reads TGCAGTGGGGGACGCACAGATACGCAGTATTTT. Translation gives CSGGRTDTQYF.